The 8 T cell receptor beta chains reported below all come from one sample, sequenced in a study of blood T cells in healthy people across ages. Primers used in a second PCR of about 6 to 11 cycles were a sample-barcoded 5' primer and a J-beta primer mix. TCRdb re-derived calls from the 5' RACE reads in MiXCR, one entry per CDR3 protein. The data contain hundreds of thousands of distinct CDR3 sequences, approximately 44% of them seen just once; the ten biggest clones take up approximately 20%. The sequencing sample was made of blood. The source of these receptors is a man aged 55-75 years in good health.

V gene TRBV15 combines with J gene TRBJ2-4; 12 nucleotides match TRBD2. Looked up from germline, CDR1 is LNHNV and CDR2 is YYDKDF (reference sequence). The CDR3 has 20 residues. After removal of 0 bases from V and 2 bases from J, the junction contained 11 bases not matched to a gene. CDR3 amino acids: CATSREPLGLAGTTKNIQYF. CDR3 coding DNA: TGTGCCACCAGCAGAGAACCCCTTGGACTAGCGGGGACCACCAAAAACATTCAGTACTTC.

Note on this clonotype: The germline gene is not matched at one end of the junction; a read error may be the cause. The V gene is TRBV6-2 or TRBV6-3, the J gene TRBJ2-3; the D gene is possibly TRBD1 (7 bases). The CDR3 runs 16 residues. CDR1 is MNHEY and CDR2 is SVGEGT in the germline V gene. The CDR3 DNA is TGTGCCAGCAGTGCGGGACAGAGAACTAGCACAGATATGCAGTATTTT. It translates to CASSAGQRTSTDMQYF.

This chain links TRBV4-3 with TRBJ1-2; D gene ambiguous. Germline values: CDR1 LGHNA, CDR2 YSLEER. The CDR3 spans 14 residues. V lost 3 bases and J lost 10, with 18 bases in between. CDR3 nucleotide sequence: TGCGCCAGCAGCCAGGAGGCAGGCAGCAAAAACTACACCTTC. Residues: CASSQEAGSKNYTF.

V usage is TRBV6-5 and J usage is TRBJ2-5; D is perhaps TRBD2 (6 bases). The V and J ends lost 0 bases and 2 bases respectively, with 22 bases between them. The CDR3 is made up of 19 amino acids. Germline-derived CDR1 and CDR2 are MNHEY and SVGAGI. The CDR3 reads CASSYSILAGTHKQETQYF. In DNA, the CDR3 is TGTGCCAGCAGTTACTCGATCCTGGCGGGAACCCATAAGCAAGAGACCCAGTACTTC.

In this sample, this clonotype turned up a few times. The chain combines TRBV2 with TRBJ1-4; TRBD1 aligns across 9 bases. The germline CDR1 and CDR2 sequences are SNHLY and FYNNEI. V lost 6 bases, J lost 5 bases, and 7 bases stayed unmatched. The CDR3 sequence is 15 residues long. For the CDR3, the DNA is TGTGCCAGCAGACTAACCGGGACAGGGAATGAAAAACTGTTTTTT. As protein: CASRLTGTGNEKLFF.

The V and J genes are TRBV29-1 and TRBJ1-2, with D hard to call. The length of the CDR3 is 11 residues. Germline assignment: CDR1 SQVTM and CDR2 ANQGSEA. Trimming cost V 4 bases and J 7 bases, with 10 bases left between them. Here the CDR3 reads CSVGGRGGYTF. The CDR3 nucleotides read TGCAGCGTTGGAGGGAGAGGTGGCTACACCTTC.

The rearrangement links TRBV5-1 to TRBJ2-1; TRBD1 aligns across 7 bases. The CDR3 loop spans 16 amino acids. V gave up 1 base and J gave up 10 bases; unmatched junction bases: 14. From germline, CDR1 is SGHRS and CDR2 YFSETQ. DNA of the CDR3: TGCGCCAGCAGCTTGCAGGGGACAGCCTCCTACTACGAGCAGTTCTTC. Translation gives CASSLQGTASYYEQFF.

Comment on this clonotype: The junction shows a germline mismatch at one end, possibly a read error. The gene calls are TRBV12-3 or TRBV12-4 and TRBJ2-6; tentatively, D is TRBD1 or TRBD2 (5 bases each). The CDR3 has 15 amino acids. The CDR3 nucleotides are TGTGCCAGCAGTTTTCGGGGCTCTGGGGCCAACGTCCCGACTTTC. This encodes CASSFRGSGANVPTF.